Shown below are 5 T cell receptor beta chains from a single sample sequenced in a study of breast tumors, draining lymph nodes, adjacent tissues. Samples came from axillary lymph nodes draining the breast cancer. Each CDR3 protein is one row after TCRdb ran MiXCR on the multiplex PCR reads. The table lists 200,000 to 300,000 distinct CDR3 sequences, 30% of them singletons. The specimen sequenced was axillary lymph node tissue. Receptors were obtained from a female donor with breast cancer. Some clones in this sample may be carry-over from other donors' samples.

This clonotype appeared many times. The chain combines TRBV5-1 with TRBJ2-5; 9 bases align to TRBD1. CDR3 size: 15 residues. Germline-derived CDR1 and CDR2 are SGHRS and YFSETQ. The V segment lost 0 bases and the J segment 4 bases; nucleotides outside the gene matches: 4. This CDR3 reads CASSLGDRDRETQYF. DNA of the CDR3: TGCGCCAGCAGCTTGGGGGACAGGGATAGAGAGACCCAGTACTTC.

The chain carries TRBV9 and TRBJ2-5; D not resolved. The germline V gene encodes CDR1 SGDLS and CDR2 YYNGEE. The CDR3 runs to 12 residues. V gave up 5 bases and J gave up 5 bases, with 10 bases separating them. DNA for the CDR3: TGTGCCAGCAGAGCAGGACGGGAGACCCAGTACTTC. This sequence encodes CASRAGRETQYF.

Only a few counts were recorded for this clonotype. The V gene is TRBV6-5, the J gene TRBJ2-1, with TRBD1 identical over 7 bases. From germline, CDR1 is MNHEY and CDR2 SVGAGI. CDR3 size: 14 residues. V shed 5 bases and J 6 bases; nucleotides not matched to a gene: 7. CDR3 nucleotides: TGTGCCAGCAGTCGGACAGGAGCACTCAATGAGCAGTTCTTC. Its protein is CASSRTGALNEQFF.

This clonotype was detected many times. V and J are TRBV9 and TRBJ1-6; perhaps TRBD1 as D (5 bases). V gave up 0 bases and J gave up 5 bases, with 9 bases separating them. The CDR3 sequence is 15 residues long. Germline V gene data show CDR1 as SGDLS and CDR2 as YYNGEE. Written as DNA, the CDR3 is TGTGCCAGCAGCGTAGTTAGGGGAAATAATTCACCCCTCCACTTT. Its translation: CASSVVRGNNSPLHF. Variable domain in full (rest from reference TRBV9 and TRBJ1-6): DSGVTQTPKHLITATGQRVTLRCSPRSGDLSVYWYQQSLDQGLQFLIQYYNGEERAKGNILERFSAQQFPDLHSELNLSSLELGDSALYFCASSVVRGNNSPLHFGNGTRLTVT.

This clonotype was observed at least ten times. The chain recombines TRBV9 with TRBJ2-1, with unresolved D. The V end was cut by 0 bases, the J end by 7 bases, with 14 bases between. This CDR3 contains 15 residues. The germline CDR1 and CDR2 sequences are SGDLS and YYNGEE. The CDR3 DNA is TGTGCCAGCAGCGTAGGGGGTAGGGTGGAAAATGAGCAGTTCTTC. It translates to CASSVGGRVENEQFF. Full variable domain (missing parts from reference TRBV9 and TRBJ2-1): DSGVTQTPKHLITATGQRVTLRCSPRSGDLSVYWYQQSLDQGLQFLIQYYNGEERAKGNILERFSAQQFPDLHSELNLSSLELGDSALYFCASSVGGRVENEQFFGPGTRLTVL.